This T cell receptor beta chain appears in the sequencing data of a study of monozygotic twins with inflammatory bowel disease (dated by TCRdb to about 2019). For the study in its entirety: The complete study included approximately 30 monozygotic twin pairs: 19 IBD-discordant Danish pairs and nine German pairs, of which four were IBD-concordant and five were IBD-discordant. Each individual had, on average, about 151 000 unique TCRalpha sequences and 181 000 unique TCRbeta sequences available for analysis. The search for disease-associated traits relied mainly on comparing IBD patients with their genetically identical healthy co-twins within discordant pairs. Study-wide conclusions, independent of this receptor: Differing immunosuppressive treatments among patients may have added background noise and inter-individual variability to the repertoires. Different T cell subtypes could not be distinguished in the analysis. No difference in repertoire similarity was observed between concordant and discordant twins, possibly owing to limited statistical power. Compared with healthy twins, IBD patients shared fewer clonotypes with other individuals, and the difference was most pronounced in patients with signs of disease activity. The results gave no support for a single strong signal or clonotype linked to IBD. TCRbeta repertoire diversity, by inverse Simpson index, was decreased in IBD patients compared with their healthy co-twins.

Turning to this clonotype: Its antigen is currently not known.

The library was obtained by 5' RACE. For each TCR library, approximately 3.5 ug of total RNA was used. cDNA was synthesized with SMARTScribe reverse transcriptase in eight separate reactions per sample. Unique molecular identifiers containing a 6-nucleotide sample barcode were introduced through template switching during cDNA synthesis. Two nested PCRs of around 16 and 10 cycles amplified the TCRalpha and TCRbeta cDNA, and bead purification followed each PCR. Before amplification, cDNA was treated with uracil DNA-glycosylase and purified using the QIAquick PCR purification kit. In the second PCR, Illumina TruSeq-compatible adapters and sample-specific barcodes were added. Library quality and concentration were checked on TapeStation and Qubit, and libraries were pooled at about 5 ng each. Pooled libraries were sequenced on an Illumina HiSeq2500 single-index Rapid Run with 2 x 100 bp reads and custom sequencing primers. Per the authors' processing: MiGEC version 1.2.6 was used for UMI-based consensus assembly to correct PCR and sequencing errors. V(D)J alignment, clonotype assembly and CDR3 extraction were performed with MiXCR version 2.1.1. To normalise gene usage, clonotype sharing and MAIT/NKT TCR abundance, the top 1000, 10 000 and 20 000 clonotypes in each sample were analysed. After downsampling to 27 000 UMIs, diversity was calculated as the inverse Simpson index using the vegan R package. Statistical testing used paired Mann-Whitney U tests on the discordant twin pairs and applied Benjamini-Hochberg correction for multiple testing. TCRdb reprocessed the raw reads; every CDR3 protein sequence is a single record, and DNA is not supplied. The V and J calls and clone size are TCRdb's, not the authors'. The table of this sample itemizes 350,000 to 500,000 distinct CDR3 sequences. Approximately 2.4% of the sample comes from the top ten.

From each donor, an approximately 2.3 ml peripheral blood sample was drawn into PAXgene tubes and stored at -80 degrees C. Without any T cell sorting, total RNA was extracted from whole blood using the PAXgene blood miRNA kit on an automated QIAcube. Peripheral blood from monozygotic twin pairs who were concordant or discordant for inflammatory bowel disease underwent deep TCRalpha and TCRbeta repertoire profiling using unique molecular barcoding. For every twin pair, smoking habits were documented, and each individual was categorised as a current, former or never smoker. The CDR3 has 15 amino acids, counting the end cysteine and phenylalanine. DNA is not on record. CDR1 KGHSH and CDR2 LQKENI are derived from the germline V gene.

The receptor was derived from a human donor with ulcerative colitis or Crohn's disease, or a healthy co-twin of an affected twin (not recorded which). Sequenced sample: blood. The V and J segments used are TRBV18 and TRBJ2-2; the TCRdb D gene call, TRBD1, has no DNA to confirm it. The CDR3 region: CASSPTVLVAGELFF.